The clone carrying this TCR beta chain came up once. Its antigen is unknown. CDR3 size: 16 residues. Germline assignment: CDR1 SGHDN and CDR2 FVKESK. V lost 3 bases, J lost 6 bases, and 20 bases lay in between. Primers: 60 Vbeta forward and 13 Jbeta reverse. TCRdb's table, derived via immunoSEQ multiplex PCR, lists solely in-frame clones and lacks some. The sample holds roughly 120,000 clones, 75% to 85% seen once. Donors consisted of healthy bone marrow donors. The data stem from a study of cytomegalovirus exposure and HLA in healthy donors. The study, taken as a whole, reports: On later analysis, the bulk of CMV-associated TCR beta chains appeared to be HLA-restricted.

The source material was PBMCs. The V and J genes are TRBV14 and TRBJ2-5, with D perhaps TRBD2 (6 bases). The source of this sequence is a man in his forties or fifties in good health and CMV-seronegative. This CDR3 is CASSHQWEAGIKTQYF. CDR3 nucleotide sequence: TGTGCCAGCAGCCATCAATGGGAGGCGGGGATAAAGACCCAGTACTTC. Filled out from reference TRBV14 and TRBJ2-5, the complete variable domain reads EAGVTQFPSHSVIEKGQTVTLRCDPISGHDNLYWYRRVMGKEIKFLLHFVKESKQDESGMPNNRFLAERTGGTYSTLKVQPAELEDSGVYFCASSHQWEAGIKTQYFGPGTRLLVL.